This TCR beta chain is from a study of T cell repertoires in ileal Crohn's disease. Clones were read by immunoSEQ multiplex PCR, and TCRdb kept only the in-frame ones, dropping some. The repertoire holds some 5,300 clones, with 81% as singletons. Study-wide findings and caveats: High-frequency clones were more common in sorted CD8 than CD4 cells.

This CDR3 contains 13 residues. CDR1 and CDR2 from the germline V gene are SQVTM and ANQGSEA. V dropped 5 bases and J dropped 3 bases, with 13 bases sitting between them. As concerns this clone: Antigen unknown.

The sample taken for sequencing was ileal tissue. This receptor was taken from an adult with Crohn's disease. The chain carries TRBV29-1 and TRBJ1-2; D is unclear. The CDR3 sequence: CSVKVEDDYGYTF. DNA of the CDR3: TGCAGCGTTAAGGTTGAGGATGACTATGGCTACACCTTC.